This entry concerns a single T cell receptor (beta chain). The antigen is unknown. From RNA transcripts, TCR beta CDR3 regions were amplified. When the TCR CDR3 underwent first-round RT-PCR, the HTBI primer set was used. TCRdb recomputed calls from the multiplex PCR reads with MiXCR, one row per CDR3 protein. The sample has around 660,000 distinct CDR3 sequences; 45% are singletons. The data were obtained in a study of T cells in Graves' hyperthyroidism and ophthalmopathy. Exclusion criteria comprised uncontrolled infection, other autoimmune disease, pregnancy or lactation. Study-level results: In the analysis, a 13 V-J model separated ophthalmopathy from stable hyperthyroidism.

This TCR derives from an adult man with Graves' disease, either hyperthyroidism or ophthalmopathy (not recorded which). Sequenced input: peripheral blood or thyroid tissue (not recorded which).

CDR3 amino acids: CASSVVSNYGYTGELFF. CDR3 nucleotides: TGTGCCAGCAGCGTGGTCAGTAACTATGGCTACACCGGGGAGCTGTTTTTT. The rearrangement links TRBV9 to TRBJ2-2; no firm D call. Trimming shortened V by 2 bases and J by 3 bases, and 17 bases separated the two germline ends. The CDR3 consists of 17 residues. Germline V gene sequence: CDR1 SGDLS, CDR2 YYNGEE. The full variable domain, its missing parts supplied by reference TRBV9 and TRBJ2-2, is DSGVTQTPKHLITATGQRVTLRCSPRSGDLSVYWYQQSLDQGLQFLIQYYNGEERAKGNILERFSAQQFPDLHSELNLSSLELGDSALYFCASSVVSNYGYTGELFFGEGSRLTVL.